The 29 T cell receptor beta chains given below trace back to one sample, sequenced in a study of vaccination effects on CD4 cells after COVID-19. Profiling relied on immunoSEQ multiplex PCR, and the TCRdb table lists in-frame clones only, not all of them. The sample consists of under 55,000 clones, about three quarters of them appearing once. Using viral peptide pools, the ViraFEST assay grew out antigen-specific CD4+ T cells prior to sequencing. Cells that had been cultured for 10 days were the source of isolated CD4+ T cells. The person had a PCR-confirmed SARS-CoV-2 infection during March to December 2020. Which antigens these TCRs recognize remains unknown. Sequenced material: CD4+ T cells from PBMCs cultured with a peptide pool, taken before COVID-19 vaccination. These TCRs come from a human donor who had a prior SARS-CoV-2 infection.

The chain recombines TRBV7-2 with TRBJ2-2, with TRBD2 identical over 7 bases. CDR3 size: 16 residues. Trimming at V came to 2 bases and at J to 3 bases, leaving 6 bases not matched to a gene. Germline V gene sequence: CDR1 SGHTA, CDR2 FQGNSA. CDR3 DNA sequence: TGTGCCAGCAGCTTAAGGCCTAGCGGATACACCGGGGAGCTGTTTTTT. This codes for CASSLRPSGYTGELFF.

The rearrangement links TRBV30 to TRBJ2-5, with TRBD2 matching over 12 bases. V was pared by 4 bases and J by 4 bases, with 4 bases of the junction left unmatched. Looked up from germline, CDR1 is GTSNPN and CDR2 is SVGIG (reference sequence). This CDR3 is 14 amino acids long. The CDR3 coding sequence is TGTGCCTGGACTGGACTAGCGGGATCAGAGACCCAGTACTTC. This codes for CAWTGLAGSETQYF.

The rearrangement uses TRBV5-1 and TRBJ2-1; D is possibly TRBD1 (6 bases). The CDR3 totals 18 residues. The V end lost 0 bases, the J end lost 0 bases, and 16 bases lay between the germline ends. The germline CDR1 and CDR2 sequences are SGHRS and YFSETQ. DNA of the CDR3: TGCGCCAGCAGCTTGGCCTTGGGGGCAAAGAGCTCCTACAATGAGCAGTTCTTC. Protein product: CASSLALGAKSSYNEQFF. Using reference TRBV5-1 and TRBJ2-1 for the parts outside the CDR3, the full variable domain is KAGVTQTPRYLIKTRGQQVTLSCSPISGHRSVSWYQQTPGQGLQFLFEYFSETQRNKGNFPGRFSGRQFSNSRSEMNVSTLELGDSALYLCASSLALGAKSSYNEQFFGPGTRLTVL.

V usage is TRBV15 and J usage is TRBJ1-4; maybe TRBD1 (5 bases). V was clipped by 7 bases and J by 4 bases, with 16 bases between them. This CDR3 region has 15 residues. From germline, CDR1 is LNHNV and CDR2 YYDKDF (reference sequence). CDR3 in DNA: TGTGCCACCACCCAGTCGGGACTGAGTAATGAAAAACTGTTTTTT. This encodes CATTQSGLSNEKLFF.

For the CDR3, the DNA is TGTGCCAGCAGTTCGGACAGGTTTGACTATGGCTACACCTTC. Its translation is CASSSDRFDYGYTF. This chain joins TRBV27 and TRBJ1-2; TRBD1 aligns across 7 bases. The CDR3 contains 14 residues. V dropped 4 bases and J dropped 3; count of bases not matched to a gene: 5. Germline V CDR1 and CDR2: MNHEY, SMNVEV (reference sequence).

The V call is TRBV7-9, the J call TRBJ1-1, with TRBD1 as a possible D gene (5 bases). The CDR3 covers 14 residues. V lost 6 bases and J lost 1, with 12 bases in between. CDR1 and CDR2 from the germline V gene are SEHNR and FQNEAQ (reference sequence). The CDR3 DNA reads TGTGCCAGCAGACCAAACCAGGGGAACACTGAAGCTTTCTTT. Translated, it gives CASRPNQGNTEAFF.

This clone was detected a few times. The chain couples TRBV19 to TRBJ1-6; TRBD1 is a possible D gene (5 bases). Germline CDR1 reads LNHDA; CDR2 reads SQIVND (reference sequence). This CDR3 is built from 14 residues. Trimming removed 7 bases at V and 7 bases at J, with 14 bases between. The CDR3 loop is CASTGPRENSPLHF. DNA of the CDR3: TGTGCCAGTACGGGGCCCAGGGAAAATTCACCCCTCCACTTT.

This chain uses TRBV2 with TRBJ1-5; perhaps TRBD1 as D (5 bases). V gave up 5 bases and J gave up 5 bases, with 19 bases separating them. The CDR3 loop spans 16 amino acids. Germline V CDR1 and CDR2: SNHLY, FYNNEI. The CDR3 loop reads CASSPTGGFFDQPQHF. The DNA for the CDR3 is TGTGCCAGCAGTCCAACTGGGGGTTTTTTCGATCAGCCCCAGCATTTT.

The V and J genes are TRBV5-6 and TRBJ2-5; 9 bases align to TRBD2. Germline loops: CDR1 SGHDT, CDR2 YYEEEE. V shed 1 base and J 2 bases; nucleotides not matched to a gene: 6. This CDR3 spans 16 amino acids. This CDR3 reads CASSLWGGRVQETQYF. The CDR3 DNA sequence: TGTGCCAGCAGCTTGTGGGGCGGGAGGGTACAAGAGACCCAGTACTTC.

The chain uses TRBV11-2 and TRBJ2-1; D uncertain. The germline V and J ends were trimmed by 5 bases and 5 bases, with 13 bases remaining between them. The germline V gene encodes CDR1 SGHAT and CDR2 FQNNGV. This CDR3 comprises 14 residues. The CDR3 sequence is CASSHSGPDNEQFF. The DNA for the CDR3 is TGTGCCAGCAGCCACTCCGGCCCGGACAATGAGCAGTTCTTC.

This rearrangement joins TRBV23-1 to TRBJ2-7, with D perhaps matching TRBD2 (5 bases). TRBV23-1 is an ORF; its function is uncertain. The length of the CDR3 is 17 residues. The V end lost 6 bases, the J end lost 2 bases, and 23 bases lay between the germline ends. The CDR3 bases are TGCGCCAGCAGCCGAGCGGACCCCCAGTCTTGGGCCTACGAGCAGTACTTC. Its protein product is CASSRADPQSWAYEQYF.

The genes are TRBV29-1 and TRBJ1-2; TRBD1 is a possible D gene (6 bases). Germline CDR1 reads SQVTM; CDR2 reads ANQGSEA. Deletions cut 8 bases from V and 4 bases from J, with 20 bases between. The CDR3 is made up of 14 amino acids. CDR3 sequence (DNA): TGCAGCAGCCGGACAGCCCGCGAGGGCTATGGCTACACCTTC. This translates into CSSRTAREGYGYTF.

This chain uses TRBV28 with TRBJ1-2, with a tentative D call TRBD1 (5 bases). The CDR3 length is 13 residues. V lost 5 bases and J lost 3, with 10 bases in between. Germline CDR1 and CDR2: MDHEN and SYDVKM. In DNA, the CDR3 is TGTGCCAGCAGTCCGACAGTGGACTATGGCTACACCTTC. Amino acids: CASSPTVDYGYTF.

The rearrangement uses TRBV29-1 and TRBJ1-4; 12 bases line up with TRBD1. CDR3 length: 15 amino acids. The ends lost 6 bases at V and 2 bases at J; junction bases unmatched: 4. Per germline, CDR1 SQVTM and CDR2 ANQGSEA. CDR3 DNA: TGCAGCGTCCGGGGACAGGGGGCTACTAATGAAAAACTGTTTTTT. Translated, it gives CSVRGQGATNEKLFF.

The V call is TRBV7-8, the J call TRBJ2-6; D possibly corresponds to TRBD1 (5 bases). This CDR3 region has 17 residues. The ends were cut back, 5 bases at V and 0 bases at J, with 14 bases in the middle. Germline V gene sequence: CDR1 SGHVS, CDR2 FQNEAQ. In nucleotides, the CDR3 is TGTGCCAGCAGCGCTTGGGGCAGTGGCTCTGGGGCCAACGTCCTGACTTTC. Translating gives CASSAWGSGSGANVLTF.

The CDR3 nucleotides read TGTGCCAGTAGTATCGACTACAATGAGCAGTTCTTC. Its translation: CASSIDYNEQFF. The V gene is TRBV19, the J gene TRBJ2-1, with no clear D. Looked up from germline, CDR1 is LNHDA and CDR2 is SQIVND (reference sequence). The CDR3 is 12 amino acids. V dropped 3 bases and J dropped 3 bases, with 3 bases sitting between them.

The CDR3: CASSPDRNNEQFF. CDR3 in DNA: TGTGCCAGCAGCCCCGACAGAAACAATGAGCAGTTCTTC. The chain has TRBV11-1 and TRBJ2-1; weak D call: TRBD1 (5 bases). The V end was cut by 5 bases, the J end by 5 bases, with 10 bases between. Germline V gene lookup returns CDR1 SGHAT and CDR2 FQDESV (reference sequence). The CDR3 is made up of 13 amino acids.

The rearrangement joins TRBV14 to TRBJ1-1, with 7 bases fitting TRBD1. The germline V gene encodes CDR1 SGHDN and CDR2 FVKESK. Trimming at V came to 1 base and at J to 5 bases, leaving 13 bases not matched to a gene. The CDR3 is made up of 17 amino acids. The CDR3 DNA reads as TGTGCCAGCAGCCAAGGGGCCACAGGGGCCTGGGGGACTGAAGCTTTCTTT. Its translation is CASSQGATGAWGTEAFF.

The DNA for the CDR3 is TGTGCCAGCAGCCCTACACAGTCCGGGGGGGAGCTGTTTTTT. Its protein product is CASSPTQSGGELFF. The chain has TRBV7-2 and TRBJ2-2; the D is unclear. V lost 5 bases and J 8 bases, leaving 15 bases between the germline ends. Germline loops: CDR1 SGHTA, CDR2 FQGNSA. This CDR3 has 14 amino acids. The full variable domain, rest sourced from reference TRBV7-2 and TRBJ2-2, is GAGVSQSPSNKVTEKGKDVELRCDPISGHTALYWYRQSLGQGLEFLIYFQGNSAPDKSGLPSDRFSAERTGGSVSTLTIQRTQQEDSAVYLCASSPTQSGGELFFGEGSRLTVL.

CDR3 DNA sequence: TGCGCCAGCAGCCCGGGACGAGGCTACGAGCAGTACTTC. Protein: CASSPGRGYEQYF. The J gene is TRBJ2-7, the V gene TRBV5-1; D is tentatively TRBD1 or TRBD2 (5 bases each). Germline assignment: CDR1 SGHRS and CDR2 YFSETQ. The V end lost 4 bases, the J end lost 3 bases, and 11 bases lay between the germline ends. The CDR3 runs to 13 residues.

The CDR3: CASSLRTGGVNEQFF. The CDR3, as DNA: TGTGCCAGCAGCCTCCGGACAGGGGGTGTGAATGAGCAGTTCTTC. The chain has TRBV6-5 and TRBJ2-1; 10 bases align to TRBD1. V shed 6 bases and J 7 bases; nucleotides not matched to a gene: 9. Germline V gene lookup returns CDR1 MNHEY and CDR2 SVGAGI. There are 15 residues in the CDR3.

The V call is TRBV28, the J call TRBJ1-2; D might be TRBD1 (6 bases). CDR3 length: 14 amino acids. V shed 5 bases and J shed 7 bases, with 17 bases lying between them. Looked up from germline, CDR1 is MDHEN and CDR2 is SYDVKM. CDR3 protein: CASSAPSGVSGYTF. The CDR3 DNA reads TGTGCCAGCAGTGCCCCCTCAGGGGTGAGTGGCTACACCTTC.

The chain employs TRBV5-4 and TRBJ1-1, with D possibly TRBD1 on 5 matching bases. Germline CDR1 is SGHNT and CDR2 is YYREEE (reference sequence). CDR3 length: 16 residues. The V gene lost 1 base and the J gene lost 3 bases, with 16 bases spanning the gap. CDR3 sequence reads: CASSLRVEGPHTEAFF. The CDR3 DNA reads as TGTGCCAGCAGCTTGAGGGTCGAGGGGCCCCACACTGAAGCTTTCTTT.

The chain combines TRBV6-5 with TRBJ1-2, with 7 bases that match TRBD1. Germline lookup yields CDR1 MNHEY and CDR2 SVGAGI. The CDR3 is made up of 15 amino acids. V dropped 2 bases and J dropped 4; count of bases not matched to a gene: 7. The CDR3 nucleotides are TGTGCCAGCAGTTACCAGTCAGGGGGGTCCTATGGCTACACCTTC. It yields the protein CASSYQSGGSYGYTF.

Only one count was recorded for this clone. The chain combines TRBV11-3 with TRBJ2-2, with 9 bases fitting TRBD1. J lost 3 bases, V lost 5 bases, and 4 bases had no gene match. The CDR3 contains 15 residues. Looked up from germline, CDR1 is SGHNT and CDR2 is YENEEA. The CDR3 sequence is CASSPGQGDTGELFF. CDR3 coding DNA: TGTGCCAGCAGCCCGGGACAGGGCGACACCGGGGAGCTGTTTTTT.

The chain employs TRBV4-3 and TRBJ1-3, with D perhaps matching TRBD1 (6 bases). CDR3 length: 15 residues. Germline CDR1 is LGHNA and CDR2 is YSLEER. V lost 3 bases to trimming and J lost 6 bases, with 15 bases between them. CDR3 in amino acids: CASSHRTRTENTIYF. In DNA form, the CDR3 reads TGCGCCAGCAGCCATAGGACCCGGACAGAAAACACCATATATTTT.

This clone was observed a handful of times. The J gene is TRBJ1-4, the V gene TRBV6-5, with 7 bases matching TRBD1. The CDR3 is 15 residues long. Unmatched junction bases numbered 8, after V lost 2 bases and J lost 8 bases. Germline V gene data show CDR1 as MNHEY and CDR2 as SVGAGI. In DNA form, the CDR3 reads TGTGCCAGCAGTTACGCCGGGACAGAAGGGGAAAAACTGTTTTTT. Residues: CASSYAGTEGEKLFF.

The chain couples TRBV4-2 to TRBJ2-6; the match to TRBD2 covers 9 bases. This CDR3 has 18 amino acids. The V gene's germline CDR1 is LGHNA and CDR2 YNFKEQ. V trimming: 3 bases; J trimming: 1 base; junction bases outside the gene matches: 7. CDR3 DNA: TGTGCCAGCAGCCATGACTCAGCGGGAGGTTCTGGGGCCAACGTCCTGACTTTC. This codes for CASSHDSAGGSGANVLTF.

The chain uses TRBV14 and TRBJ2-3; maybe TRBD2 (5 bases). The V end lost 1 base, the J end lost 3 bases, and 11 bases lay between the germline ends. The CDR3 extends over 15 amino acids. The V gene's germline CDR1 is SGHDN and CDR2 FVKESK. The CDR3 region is CASSQGRGWTDTQYF. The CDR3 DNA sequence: TGTGCCAGCAGCCAAGGGAGAGGGTGGACAGATACGCAGTATTTT.